Presented here are 14 T cell receptor beta chains from one specimen sequenced in a study of blood T cells in healthy people across ages. A second about 7 to 12 cycle PCR used barcoded and J-beta primers. TCRdb re-analysed the 5' RACE reads in MiXCR, keeping a single row per CDR3 protein. In the table there are approximately 600,000 distinct CDR3 sequences, 58% of which are singletons. The sample was blood. The receptors shown here come from a man aged 55 to 70 in good health.

The genes are TRBV29-1 and TRBJ1-1; a possible D gene is TRBD1 (6 bases). The CDR3 has 17 amino acids. V lost 3 bases to trimming and J lost 1 base, with 21 bases between them. The germline V gene encodes CDR1 SQVTM and CDR2 ANQGSEA. The CDR3 DNA sequence: TGCAGCGTTGATGTAAGGCAGGGGACATTTTCGAACACTGAAGCTTTCTTT. It specifies CSVDVRQGTFSNTEAFF.

The chain links TRBV20-1 to TRBJ1-1; D not certain. The V and J ends lost 5 bases and 6 bases respectively, with 19 bases between them. The CDR3 spans 14 residues. CDR1 and CDR2 (germline): DFQATT, SNEGSKA (reference sequence). The CDR3 bases are TGCAGTGCTGCTGCCCGATCGGGCGTCTCTGAAGCTTTCTTT. This translates into CSAAARSGVSEAFF.

This clonotype has only a few counts. This chain connects TRBV5-1 to TRBJ2-2; possibly TRBD1 for D (6 bases). Looked up from germline, CDR1 is SGHRS and CDR2 is YFSETQ. The length of the CDR3 is 14 residues. V lost 4 bases, J lost 1 base, and 8 bases lay in between. CDR3 amino acids: CASSPRGNTGELFF. In nucleotides, the CDR3 is TGCGCCAGCAGCCCCAGGGGGAACACCGGGGAGCTGTTTTTT.

The rearrangement joins TRBV11-2 to TRBJ2-2; D unclear. This CDR3 comprises 13 residues. V was clipped by 1 base and J by 7 bases, with 7 bases between them. The V gene's germline CDR1 is SGHAT and CDR2 FQNNGV. The CDR3 sequence: CASSLGSVGELFF. The DNA of the CDR3 is TGTGCCAGCAGCTTAGGAAGTGTCGGGGAGCTGTTTTTT.

As to this clonotype: Sequence at one end of the junction differs from germline and may be a read error. The chain has TRBV7-9 and TRBJ2-2; a weak D match, TRBD2 (5 bases). Germline V CDR1 and CDR2: SEHNR, FQNEAQ (reference sequence). This CDR3 contains 15 residues. The CDR3 reads CTSSRTSGNTGELFF. The CDR3 bases are TGTACCAGCAGCAGGACTTCCGGGAACACCGGGGAGCTGTTTTTT.

This clonotype occurred a few times. The chain has TRBV7-2 and TRBJ2-1; no clear D. Trimming pared 6 bases from V and 9 bases from J, leaving 12 bases between. The CDR3 has 12 amino acids. The germline V gene encodes CDR1 SGHTA and CDR2 FQGNSA. The CDR3 here is CASSYLGGEQFF. CDR3 bases: TGTGCCAGCAGTTACCTAGGCGGTGAGCAGTTCTTC. The full variable domain, with the rest looked up from reference TRBV7-2 and TRBJ2-1, is GAGVSQSPSNKVTEKGKDVELRCDPISGHTALYWYRQSLGQGLEFLIYFQGNSAPDKSGLPSDRFSAERTGGSVSTLTIQRTQQEDSAVYLCASSYLGGEQFFGPGTRLTVL.

There are a few counts of this clonotype. The V and J genes are TRBV6-2 or TRBV6-3 and TRBJ2-5; TRBD2 agrees at 12 bases. CDR3 size: 17 residues. After removal of 2 bases from V and 5 bases from J, the junction contained 9 bases not matched to a gene. Germline-derived CDR1 and CDR2 are MNHEY and SVGEGT. The CDR3 DNA is TGTGCCAGCAGTTACCCCACGACTAGCGGGGGAAGGGAGACCCAGTACTTC. It translates to CASSYPTTSGGRETQYF.

This chain connects TRBV13 to TRBJ2-7; TRBD1 matches 9 bases. Trimming cost V 1 base and J 6 bases; bases outside gene matches: 4. This CDR3 contains 14 residues. Germline CDR1 and CDR2: PRHDT and FYEKMQ (reference sequence). The DNA of the CDR3 is TGTGCCAGCAGCTTAGCAGAGACAGGGGGCGAGCAGTACTTC. Amino acids: CASSLAETGGEQYF.

Only a few counts were recorded for this clonotype. The chain joins TRBV18 to TRBJ2-1; D is unclear. Germline V gene sequence: CDR1 KGHSH, CDR2 LQKENI. Trimming removed 4 bases from V and 7 bases from J, with 5 bases in between. The CDR3 is made up of 11 amino acids. CDR3 nucleotide sequence: TGTGCCAGCTCACTCATGAATGAGCAGTTCTTC. This codes for CASSLMNEQFF. The full variable domain, rest sourced from reference TRBV18 and TRBJ2-1, is NAGVMQNPRHLVRRRGQEARLRCSPMKGHSHVYWYRQLPEEGLKFMVYLQKENIIDESGMPKERFSAEFPKEGPSILRIQQVVRGDSAAYFCASSLMNEQFFGPGTRLTVL.

The chain joins TRBV6-2 or TRBV6-3 to TRBJ2-1, with D maybe TRBD2 (5 bases). The V gene's germline CDR1 is MNHEY and CDR2 SVGEGT. The V end was cut by 6 bases, the J end by 0 bases, with 9 bases between. This CDR3 is 14 amino acids long. CDR3: CASRDGSSYNEQFF. The CDR3 bases are TGTGCCAGCAGGGATGGGAGCTCCTACAATGAGCAGTTCTTC.

The chain recombines TRBV29-1 with TRBJ1-1; maybe TRBD1 (5 bases). V lost 4 bases to trimming and J lost 1 base, with 16 bases between them. The CDR3 covers 15 residues. From germline, CDR1 is SQVTM and CDR2 ANQGSEA. This chain's CDR3 is CSVAGVAGRNTEAFF. Here the CDR3 DNA reads TGCAGCGTTGCGGGGGTGGCAGGGAGGAACACTGAAGCTTTCTTT. The variable domain in full, completed from reference TRBV29-1 and TRBJ1-1, reads SAVISQKPSRDICQRGTSLTIQCQVDSQVTMMFWYRQQPGQSLTLIATANQGSEATYESGFVIDKFPISRPNLTFSTLTVSNMSPEDSSIYLCSVAGVAGRNTEAFFGQGTRLTVV.

The gene calls are TRBV6-1 and TRBJ2-1; 14 bases are a match to TRBD2. The CDR3 consists of 15 residues. V was clipped by 10 bases and J by 5 bases; unmatched bases: 7. Germline values: CDR1 MNHNS, CDR2 SASEGT. CDR3 DNA sequence: TGTGCCACCTTAACGGGACTAGCGGGGGACAATGAGCAGTTCTTC. Its translation is CATLTGLAGDNEQFF.

Note on this clonotype: At one boundary the junction diverges from the germline segment, which might be a read error. The chain carries TRBV7-2 and TRBJ2-5, with a possible D match to TRBD1 (5 bases). With the DNA end fitting TRBJ2-7 better, the J assignment may be wrong. This CDR3 spans 15 amino acids. Germline values: CDR1 SGHTA, CDR2 FQGNSA. CDR3: CAGSPFLRTSYEQYF. CDR3 coding DNA: TGTGCCGGCAGCCCCTTCTTGCGGACAAGCTACGAGCAGTACTTC.

This clonotype was seen only a few times. The chain links TRBV20-1 to TRBJ1-5, with D maybe TRBD1 (6 bases). The CDR3 contains 14 residues. Germline V gene lookup returns CDR1 DFQATT and CDR2 SNEGSKA (reference sequence). V was clipped by 3 bases and J by 3 bases, with 12 bases between them. DNA of the CDR3: TGCAGTGCTAGCGCGACAGGCTACAATCAGCCCCAGCATTTT. Translation: CSASATGYNQPQHF.